This TCR beta chain was recovered during a study of cytomegalovirus exposure and HLA in healthy donors. Study-wide results and limits: Trimming of TCR beta V- and J-genes showed a link, identified in a later analysis, to a missense DCLRE1C variant. The study flagged 150 to 200 TCR beta chains as cytomegalovirus-associated.

In regard to this clone: What it binds is unknown.

The PCR made use of 60 Vbeta and 13 Jbeta primers. Sequencing was performed with immunoSEQ multiplex PCR; in TCRdb, only in-frame clones are kept and a portion is missing. The sample carries fewer than 110,000 clones, approximately 85% recorded once. The CDR3 has 15 residues. V was trimmed by 2 bases and J by 5 bases, leaving 14 bases between them. Germline-derived CDR1 and CDR2 are KGHSH and LQKENI. Specimen: PBMCs. This receptor was taken from a man aged 25-45 years in good health and CMV-seronegative. The V and J genes are TRBV18 and TRBJ2-3; D may be TRBD1 (6 bases). The chain's CDR3 is CASSPGGQVLDTQYF. For the CDR3, the DNA is TGTGCCAGCTCACCAGGGGGACAAGTCCTAGATACGCAGTATTTT.